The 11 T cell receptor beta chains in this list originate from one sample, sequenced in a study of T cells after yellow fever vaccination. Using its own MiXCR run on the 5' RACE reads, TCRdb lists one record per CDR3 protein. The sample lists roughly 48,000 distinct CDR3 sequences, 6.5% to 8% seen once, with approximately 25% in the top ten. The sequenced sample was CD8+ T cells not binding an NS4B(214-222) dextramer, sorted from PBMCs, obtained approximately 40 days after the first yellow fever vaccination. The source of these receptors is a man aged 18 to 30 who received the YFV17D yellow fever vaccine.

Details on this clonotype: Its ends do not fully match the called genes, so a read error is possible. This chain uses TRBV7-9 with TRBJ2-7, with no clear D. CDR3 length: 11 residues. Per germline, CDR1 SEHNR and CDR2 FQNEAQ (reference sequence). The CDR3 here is CASSLGSERYF. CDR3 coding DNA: TGTGCCAGCAGCTTAGGATCAGAGCGGTACTTC.

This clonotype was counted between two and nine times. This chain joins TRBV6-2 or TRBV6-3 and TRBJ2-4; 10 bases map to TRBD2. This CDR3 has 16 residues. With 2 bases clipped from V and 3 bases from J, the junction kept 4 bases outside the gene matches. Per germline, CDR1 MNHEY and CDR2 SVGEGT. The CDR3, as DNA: TGTGCCAGCAGTTACGGGCTAGCGGGAGTCAAAAACATTCAGTACTTC. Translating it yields CASSYGLAGVKNIQYF.

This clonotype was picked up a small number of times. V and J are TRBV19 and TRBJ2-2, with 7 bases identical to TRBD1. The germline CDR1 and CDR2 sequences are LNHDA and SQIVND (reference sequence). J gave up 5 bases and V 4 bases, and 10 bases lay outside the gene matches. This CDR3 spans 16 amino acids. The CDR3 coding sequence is TGTGCCAGTAGTACCCCGCGAAGGGGGCTTACCGGGGAGCTGTTTTTT. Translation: CASSTPRRGLTGELFF.

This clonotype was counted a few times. The CDR3 DNA is TGTGCCAGCAGCTTATCCGATCAGGAAATTAACACTGAAGCTTTCTTT. Its protein is CASSLSDQEINTEAFF. The chain couples TRBV11-2 to TRBJ1-1, with D unclear. This CDR3 comprises 16 residues. Germline V gene lookup returns CDR1 SGHAT and CDR2 FQNNGV. Trimming left V 2 bases short and J 2 bases short, with 15 bases between.

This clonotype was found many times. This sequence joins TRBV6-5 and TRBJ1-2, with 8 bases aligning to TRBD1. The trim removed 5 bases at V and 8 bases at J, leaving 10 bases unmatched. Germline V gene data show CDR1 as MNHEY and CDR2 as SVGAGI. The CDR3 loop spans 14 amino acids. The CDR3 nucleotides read TGTGCCAGCAGTCCCGGACAGGGCGGAAAAGGCTACACCTTC. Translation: CASSPGQGGKGYTF.

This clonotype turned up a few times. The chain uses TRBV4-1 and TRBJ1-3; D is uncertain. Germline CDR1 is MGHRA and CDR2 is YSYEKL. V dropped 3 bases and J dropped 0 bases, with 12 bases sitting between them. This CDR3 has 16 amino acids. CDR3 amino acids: CASSQGTASSGNTIYF. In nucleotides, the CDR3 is TGCGCCAGCAGCCAGGGAACCGCGAGCTCTGGAAACACCATATATTTT.

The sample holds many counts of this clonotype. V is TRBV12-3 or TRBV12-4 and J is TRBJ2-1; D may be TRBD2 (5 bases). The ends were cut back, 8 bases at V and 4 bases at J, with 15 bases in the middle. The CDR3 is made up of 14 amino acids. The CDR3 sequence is CASVGVTTYNEQFF. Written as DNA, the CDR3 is TGTGCCAGCGTCGGGGTTACCACTTACAATGAGCAGTTCTTC.

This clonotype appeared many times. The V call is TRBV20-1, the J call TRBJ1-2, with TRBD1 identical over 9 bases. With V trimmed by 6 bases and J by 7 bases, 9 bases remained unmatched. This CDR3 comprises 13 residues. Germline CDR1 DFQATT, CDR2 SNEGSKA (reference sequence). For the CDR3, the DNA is TGCAGTGCGCCCGCACAGGGGGCGGCTGGCTACACCTTC. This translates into CSAPAQGAAGYTF.

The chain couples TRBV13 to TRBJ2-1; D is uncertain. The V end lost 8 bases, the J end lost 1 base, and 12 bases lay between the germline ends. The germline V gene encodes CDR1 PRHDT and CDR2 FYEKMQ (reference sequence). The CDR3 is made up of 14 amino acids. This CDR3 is CASSDGPSYNEQFF. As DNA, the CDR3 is TGTGCCAGCTCGGACGGACCTTCCTACAATGAGCAGTTCTTC.

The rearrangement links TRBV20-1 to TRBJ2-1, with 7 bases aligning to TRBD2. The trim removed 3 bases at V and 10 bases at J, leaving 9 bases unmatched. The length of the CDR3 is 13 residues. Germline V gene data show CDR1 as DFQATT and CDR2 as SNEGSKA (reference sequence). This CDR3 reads CSASPPGGGEQFF. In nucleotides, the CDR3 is TGCAGTGCTAGCCCCCCGGGCGGGGGAGAGCAGTTCTTC.

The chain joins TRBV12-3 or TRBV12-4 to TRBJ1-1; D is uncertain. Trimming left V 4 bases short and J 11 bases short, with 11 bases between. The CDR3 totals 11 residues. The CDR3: CASSYRRRAFF. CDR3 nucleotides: TGTGCCAGCAGTTACCGCAGGCGGGCTTTCTTT.